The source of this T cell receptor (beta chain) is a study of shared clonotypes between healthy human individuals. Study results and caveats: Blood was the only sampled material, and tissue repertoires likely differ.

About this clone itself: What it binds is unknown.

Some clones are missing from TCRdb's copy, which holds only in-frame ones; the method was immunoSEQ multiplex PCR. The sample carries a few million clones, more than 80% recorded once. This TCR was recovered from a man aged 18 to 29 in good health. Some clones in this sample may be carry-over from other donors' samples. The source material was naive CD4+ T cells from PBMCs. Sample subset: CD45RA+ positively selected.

CDR3 sequence (DNA): TGTGCCAGCAGCTTAGTGTACAGGGCGAGCTCTGGAAACACCATATATTTT. It yields the protein CASSLVYRASSGNTIYF. The V and J genes are TRBV7-8 and TRBJ1-3; TRBD1 might be the D (6 bases). This CDR3 contains 17 residues. The germline gives CDR1 SGHVS, CDR2 FQNEAQ. Trimming shortened V by 1 base and J by 0 bases, and 13 bases separated the two germline ends.